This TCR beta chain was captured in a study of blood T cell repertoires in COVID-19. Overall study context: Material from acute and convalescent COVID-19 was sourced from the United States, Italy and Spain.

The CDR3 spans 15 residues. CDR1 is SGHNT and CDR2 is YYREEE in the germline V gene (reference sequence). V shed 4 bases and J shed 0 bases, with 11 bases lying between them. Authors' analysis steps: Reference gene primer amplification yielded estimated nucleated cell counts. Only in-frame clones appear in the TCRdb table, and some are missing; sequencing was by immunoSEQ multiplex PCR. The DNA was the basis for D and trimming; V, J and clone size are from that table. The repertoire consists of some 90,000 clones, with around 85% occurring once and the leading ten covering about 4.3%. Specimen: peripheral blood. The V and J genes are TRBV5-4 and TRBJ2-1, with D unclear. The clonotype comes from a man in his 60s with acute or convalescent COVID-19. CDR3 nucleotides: TGTGCCAGCAGCGAAGGAGTTCCCTCCTACAATGAGCAGTTCTTC. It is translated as CASSEGVPSYNEQFF. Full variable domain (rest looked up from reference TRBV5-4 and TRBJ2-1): ETGVTQSPTHLIKTRGQQVTLRCSSQSGHNTVSWYQQALGQGPQFIFQYYREEENGRGNFPPRFSGLQFPNYSSELNVNALELDDSALYLCASSEGVPSYNEQFFGPGTRLTVL.